This TCR beta chain was observed in a study of spatial heterogeneity in lung cancer. Study results and limitations: Tumors with more nonsynonymous mutations had more expanded intratumoral alpha and beta TCRs.

This sample's time point: sample taken at primary tumor resection. The CDR3 sequence is 13 residues long. Germline assignment: CDR1 SGHRS and CDR2 YFSETQ. TCRdb re-called the 5' RACE reads with MiXCR, one entry per CDR3 protein. Of 20,000 to 25,000 distinct CDR3 sequences listed, approximately 2.5% were seen once; the top ten hold around 7.7%. In its sample, this clonotype was seen a few times. Its antigen is currently unknown. At one boundary the junction diverges from the germline segment, which might be a read error. This clonotype was sampled from a male donor with early-stage non-small cell lung cancer. The starting material was lung tumor tissue, obtained at surgery. The rearrangement links TRBV5-1 to TRBJ1-1, with no clear D. This chain's CDR3 is CVSSPEWGTEAFF. The CDR3 DNA is TGCGTCAGCAGCCCGGAGTGGGGTACTGAAGCTTTCTTT.